This T cell receptor (beta chain) was found in a study of cytomegalovirus exposure and HLA in healthy donors (dated by TCRdb to 2016 to 2017). Describing the broader study: According to a later analysis, the 120 validation repertoires were produced on the same platform as the 666 repertoires of the first cohort. The study aimed to test whether signatures of past pathogen exposure could be identified by cataloging public T cell receptors. High-throughput TCR immunosequencing, statistical association of individual TCRs with disease status, and machine learning were combined to predict cytomegalovirus infection status. Along with the 666-subject first cohort, a separate validation cohort of over a hundred different subjects was used. General conclusions and limits of the study: The authors suggested that the approach could potentially be extended to other disease states and immunological phenotypes. Of the cluster scores, 85% to 95% were above 0 in a later analysis, which found that TCRs clustered in the first cohort also tended to co-occur in the 95 to 150 validation repertoires. Across donors, most TCR sequences were observed very rarely, whereas some public TCRs were present in many individuals. The study gave a list of under 200 TCR beta chains associated with cytomegalovirus. In vitro tests confirmed that three of the cytomegalovirus-associated TCR beta chains recognize cytomegalovirus antigens. The classifier was reported to diagnose cytomegalovirus status with high specificity and sensitivity in both the original and validation cohorts. The validation cohort had no HLA typing available for a later analysis, so co-occurrence within that cohort was assessed over all 120 or so repertoires.

The library relied on the immunoSEQ multiplex PCR assay. The paper's processing steps were these. A statistical classification framework was built to diagnose cytomegalovirus status from the catalog of TCR beta chain sequences. TCRdb obtained this table from immuneACCESS and retained in-frame rearrangements with V and J assigned. These tables miss some clones; where compared with another copy, unresolved V genes account for less than half of the shortfall, and the remainder is unexplained. V, J and clone size were drawn from that table, and D and trimming were deduced from the DNA. The table for this sample lists approximately 70,000 clones; roughly 92% of them were counted only once. Of the sample, about 0.63% is held by the ten largest clones. As regards this clone: Its antigen is still unknown. Per-base qualities were not stored, and no clone one base away is much larger.

Donors formed part of the validation cohort, which comprised 95 to 150 subjects and was distinct from the first cohort of under 850 subjects. The sequenced sample consisted of PBMCs. The source is a woman aged 18 to 35 in good health and CMV-seronegative.

The nucleotides are TGTGCCAGCAGCCGAACCCAGGGTAGGGGTAATGAAAAACTGTTTTTT. It translates as CASSRTQGRGNEKLFF. Recombination linked TRBV9 to TRBJ1-4; tentative D gene TRBD1, with 5 bases matching. From its cysteine to its phenylalanine, the CDR3 spans 16 amino acids. Just CDR3 DNA is preserved here, 48 bases in frame from base 1. V and J lose 4 bases and 4 bases, and a span of 17 bases separates them. CDR1 and CDR2 were assigned from the germline V gene as SGDLS and YYNGEE.